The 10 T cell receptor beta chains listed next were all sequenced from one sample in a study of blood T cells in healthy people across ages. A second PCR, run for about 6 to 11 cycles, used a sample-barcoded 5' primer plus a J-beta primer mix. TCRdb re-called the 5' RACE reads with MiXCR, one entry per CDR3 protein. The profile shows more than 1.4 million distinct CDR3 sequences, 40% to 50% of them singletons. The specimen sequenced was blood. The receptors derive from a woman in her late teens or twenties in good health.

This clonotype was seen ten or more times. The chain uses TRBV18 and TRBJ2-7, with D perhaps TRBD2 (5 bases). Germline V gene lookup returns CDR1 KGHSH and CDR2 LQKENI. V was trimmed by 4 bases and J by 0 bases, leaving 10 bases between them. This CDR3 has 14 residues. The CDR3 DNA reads TGTGCCAGCTCACTTTACCGGGACTCCTACGAGCAGTACTTC. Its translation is CASSLYRDSYEQYF.

The CDR3 DNA follows: TGTGCCAGCAGCTTAGGGGAGCTCCAAGAGACCCAGTACTTC. It translates to CASSLGELQETQYF. V is TRBV11-2 and J is TRBJ2-5; possible D gene TRBD2, 5 bases. The germline V gene encodes CDR1 SGHAT and CDR2 FQNNGV. V was pared by 1 base and J by 1 base, with 7 bases between. CDR3 length equals 14 residues. Variable domain in full (rest from reference TRBV11-2 and TRBJ2-5): EAGVAQSPRYKIIEKRQSVAFWCNPISGHATLYWYQQILGQGPKLLIQFQNNGVVDDSQLPKDRFSAERLKGVDSTLKIQPAKLEDSAVYLCASSLGELQETQYFGPGTRLLVL.

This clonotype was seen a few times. Here the CDR3 DNA reads TGTGCCAGCGGGACTAGCGGGGCTGGAGATACGCAGTATTTT. Protein: CASGTSGAGDTQYF. This chain connects TRBV12-3 or TRBV12-4 to TRBJ2-3, with 13 bases fitting TRBD2. V was clipped by 8 bases and J by 5 bases; unmatched bases: 4. The CDR3 is made up of 14 amino acids.

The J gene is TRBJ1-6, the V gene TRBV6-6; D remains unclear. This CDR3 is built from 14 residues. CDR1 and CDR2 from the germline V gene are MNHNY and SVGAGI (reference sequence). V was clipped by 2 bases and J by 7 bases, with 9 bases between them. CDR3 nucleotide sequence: TGTGCCAGCAGTTACAAGGGCACGAATTCACCCCTCCACTTT. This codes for CASSYKGTNSPLHF.

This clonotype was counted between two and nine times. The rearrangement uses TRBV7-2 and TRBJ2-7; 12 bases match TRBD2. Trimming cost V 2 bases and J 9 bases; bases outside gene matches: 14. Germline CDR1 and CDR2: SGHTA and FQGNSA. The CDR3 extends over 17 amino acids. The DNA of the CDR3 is TGTGCCAGCAGCTTAAATGGGCGACTAGCGGGGGCCCAGAGGCAGTACTTC. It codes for CASSLNGRLAGAQRQYF.

CDR3 residues: CASSPLRTSGQETQYF. CDR3 nucleotides: TGTGCCAGCAGCCCTCTCCGGACTAGCGGCCAAGAGACCCAGTACTTC. This sequence joins TRBV27 and TRBJ2-5; 10 nucleotides match TRBD2. J was trimmed by 1 base and V by 6 bases; bases with no gene match: 8. From germline, CDR1 is MNHEY and CDR2 SMNVEV (reference sequence). The CDR3 totals 16 residues.

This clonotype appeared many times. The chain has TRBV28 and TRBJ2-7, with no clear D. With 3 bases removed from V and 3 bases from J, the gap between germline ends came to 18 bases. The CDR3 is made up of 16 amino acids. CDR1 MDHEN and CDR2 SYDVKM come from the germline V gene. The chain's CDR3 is CASSLFQIPAGYEQYF. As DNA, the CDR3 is TGTGCCAGCAGTTTGTTCCAGATCCCCGCCGGCTACGAGCAGTACTTC.

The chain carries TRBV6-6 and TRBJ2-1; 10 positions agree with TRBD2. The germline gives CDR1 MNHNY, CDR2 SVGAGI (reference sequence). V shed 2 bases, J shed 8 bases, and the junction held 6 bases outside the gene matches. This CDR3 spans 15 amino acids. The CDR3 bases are TGTGCCAGCAGTTACCCGAAGCGGGGGGGGGATGAGCAGTTCTTC. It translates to CASSYPKRGGDEQFF.

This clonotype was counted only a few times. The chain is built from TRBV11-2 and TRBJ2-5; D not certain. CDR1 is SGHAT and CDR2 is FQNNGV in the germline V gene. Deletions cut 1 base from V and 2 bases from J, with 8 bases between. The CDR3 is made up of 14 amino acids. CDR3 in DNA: TGTGCCAGCAGCTTAGTGCCAGATCAAGAGACCCAGTACTTC. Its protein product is CASSLVPDQETQYF.

The CDR3 DNA reads TGTGCCAGCAGCCTATGGACTAGCGGGTACACAGATACGCAGTATTTT. It yields the protein CASSLWTSGYTDTQYF. The chain joins TRBV7-2 to TRBJ2-3; 11 nucleotides match TRBD2. Germline V gives CDR1 SGHTA, CDR2 FQGNSA. The CDR3 is 16 amino acids. V dropped 5 bases and J dropped 2; count of bases not matched to a gene: 6.